This TCR beta chain emerged from a study of cytomegalovirus exposure and HLA in healthy donors. Study-wide findings and caveats: Per published accounts, TCR beta sequences correctly predicted the HLA-A and HLA-B alleles of most subjects. When a later analysis compared HLA-associated TCR beta chains with equally common others, the HLA-associated chains turned out to be more clonally expanded and to have lower generation probabilities. Later analysis reportedly placed an Asian-associated ancestry cluster below the roughly 680-donor mean in N-insertions. Reported results showed that the classifier diagnosed cytomegalovirus status with high specificity and sensitivity.

In regard to this clone: Its antigen is not known.

A multiplex PCR was run with 60 Vbeta primers and 13 Jbeta primers. Produced via immunoSEQ multiplex PCR; TCRdb's table is partial and in-frame only. The data hold under 250,000 clones, with around 85% observed a single time. V lost 8 bases to trimming and J lost 3 bases; unmatched junction nucleotides: 9. The germline V gene encodes CDR1 MRHNA and CDR2 SNTAGT. The CDR3 has 14 residues. J is TRBJ1-2 and V is TRBV6-4; TRBD1 matches at 7 bases. Sequenced sample: PBMCs. The clonotype was recovered from a woman in her 50s in good health and CMV-seronegative. The DNA for the CDR3 is TGTGCCAGCCGGGAAGGGGGCGGGGACTATGGCTACACCTTC. Amino acids: CASREGGGDYGYTF.